This T cell receptor beta chain was sequenced during a study of T cell clusters in autoimmune cytopenias. TRB was amplified from around 0.25 ug of peripheral blood genomic DNA per sample. CDR3 length: 12 amino acids. The germline gives CDR1 MNHEY, CDR2 SVGAGI. TRB was amplified by touch-down multiplex PCR, primer pools A and B combined. Following a re-call of the multiplex PCR reads, TCRdb has one entry per CDR3 protein and lacks DNA. This sample's clone table lists 5,000 or so distinct CDR3 sequences. These same records also appear under a second study, on T cell repertoires in aging, cancer and after chemotherapy.

The receptor was isolated from a human donor in good health. The chain links TRBV6-5 to TRBJ2-7. Sequences were obtained from peripheral blood. The CDR3 protein is CASRWPPYEQYF.